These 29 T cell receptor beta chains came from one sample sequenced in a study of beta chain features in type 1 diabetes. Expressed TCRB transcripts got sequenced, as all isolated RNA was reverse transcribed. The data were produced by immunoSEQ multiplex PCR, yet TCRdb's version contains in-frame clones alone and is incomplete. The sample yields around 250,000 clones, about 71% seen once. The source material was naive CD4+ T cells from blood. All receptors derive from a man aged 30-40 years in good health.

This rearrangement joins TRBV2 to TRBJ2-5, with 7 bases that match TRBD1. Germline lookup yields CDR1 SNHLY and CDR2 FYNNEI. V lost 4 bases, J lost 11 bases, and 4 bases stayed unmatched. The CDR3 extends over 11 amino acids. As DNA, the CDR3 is TGTGCCAGCAGTGGAGAGACAGGGCAGTACTTC. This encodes CASSGETGQYF.

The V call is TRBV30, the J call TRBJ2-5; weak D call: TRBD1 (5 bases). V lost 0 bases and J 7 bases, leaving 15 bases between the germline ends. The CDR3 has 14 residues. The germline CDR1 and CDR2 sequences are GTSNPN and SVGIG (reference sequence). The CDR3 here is CAWSVLDRQGTQYF. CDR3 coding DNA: TGTGCCTGGAGTGTACTGGATAGGCAGGGGACCCAGTACTTC.

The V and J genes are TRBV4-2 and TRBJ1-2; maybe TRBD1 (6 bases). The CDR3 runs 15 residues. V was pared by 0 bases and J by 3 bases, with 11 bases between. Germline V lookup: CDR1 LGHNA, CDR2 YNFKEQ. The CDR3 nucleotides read TGTGCCAGCAGCCAAGATAACAGGGAAGACTATGGCTACACCTTC. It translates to CASSQDNREDYGYTF.

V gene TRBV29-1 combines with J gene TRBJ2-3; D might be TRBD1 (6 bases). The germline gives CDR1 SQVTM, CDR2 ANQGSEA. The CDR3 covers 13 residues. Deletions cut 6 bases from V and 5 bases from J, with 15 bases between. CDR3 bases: TGCAGCGTATGGACAGCAGTCGGAGATACGCAGTATTTT. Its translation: CSVWTAVGDTQYF.

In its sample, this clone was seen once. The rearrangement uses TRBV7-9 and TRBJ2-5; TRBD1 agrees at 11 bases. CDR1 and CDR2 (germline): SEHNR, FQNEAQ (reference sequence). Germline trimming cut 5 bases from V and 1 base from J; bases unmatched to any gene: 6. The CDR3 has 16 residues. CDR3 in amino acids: CASSEGQGAFQETQYF. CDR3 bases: TGTGCCAGCAGCGAAGGACAGGGGGCCTTCCAAGAGACCCAGTACTTC.

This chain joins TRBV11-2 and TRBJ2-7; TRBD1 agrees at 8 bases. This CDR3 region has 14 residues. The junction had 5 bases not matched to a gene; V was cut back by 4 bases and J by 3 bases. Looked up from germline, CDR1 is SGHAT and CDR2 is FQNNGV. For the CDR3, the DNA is TGTGCCAGCAGCTCCCCCAGGGGGCTCTACGAGCAGTACTTC. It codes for CASSSPRGLYEQYF.

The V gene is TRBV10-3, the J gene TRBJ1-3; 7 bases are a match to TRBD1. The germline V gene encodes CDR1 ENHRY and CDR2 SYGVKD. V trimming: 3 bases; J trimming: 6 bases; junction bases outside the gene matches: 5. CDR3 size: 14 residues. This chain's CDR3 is CAISEDRDENTIYF. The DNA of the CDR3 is TGTGCCATCAGTGAAGACAGGGATGAAAACACCATATATTTT.

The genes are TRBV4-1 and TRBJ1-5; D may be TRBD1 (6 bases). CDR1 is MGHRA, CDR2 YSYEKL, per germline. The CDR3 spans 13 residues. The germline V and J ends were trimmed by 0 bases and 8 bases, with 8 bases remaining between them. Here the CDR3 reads CASSQDPGEPQHF. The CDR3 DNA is TGCGCCAGCAGCCAAGATCCAGGGGAGCCCCAGCATTTT.

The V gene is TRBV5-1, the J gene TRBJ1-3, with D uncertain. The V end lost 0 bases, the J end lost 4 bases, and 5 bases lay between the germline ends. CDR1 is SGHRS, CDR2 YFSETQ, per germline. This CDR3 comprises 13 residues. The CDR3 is CASSLGAGNTIYF. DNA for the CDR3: TGCGCCAGCAGCTTGGGGGCCGGAAACACCATATATTTT.

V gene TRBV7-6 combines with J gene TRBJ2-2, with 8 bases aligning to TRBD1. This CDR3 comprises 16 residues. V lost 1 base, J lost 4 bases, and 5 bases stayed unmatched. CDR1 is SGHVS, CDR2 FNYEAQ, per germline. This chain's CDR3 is CASSLVSGGPTGELFF. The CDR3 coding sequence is TGTGCCAGCAGCTTAGTGTCAGGGGGCCCCACCGGGGAGCTGTTTTTT.

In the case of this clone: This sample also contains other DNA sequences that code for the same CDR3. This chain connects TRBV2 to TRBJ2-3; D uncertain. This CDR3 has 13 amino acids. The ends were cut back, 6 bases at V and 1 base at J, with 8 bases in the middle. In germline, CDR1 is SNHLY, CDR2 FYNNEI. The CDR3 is CASSGRGTDTQYF. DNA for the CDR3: TGTGCCAGCAGCGGAAGGGGCACAGATACGCAGTATTTT.

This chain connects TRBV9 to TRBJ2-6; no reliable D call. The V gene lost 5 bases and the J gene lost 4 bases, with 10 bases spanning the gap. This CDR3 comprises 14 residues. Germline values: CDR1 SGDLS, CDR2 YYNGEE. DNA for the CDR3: TGTGCCAGCAGTACTCAGGACGGGGCCAACGTCCTGACTTTC. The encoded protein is CASSTQDGANVLTF.

The CDR3: CASSGLTGNTEAFF. The CDR3 region has the DNA TGTGCCAGCTCGGGTCTAACAGGAAACACTGAAGCTTTCTTT. The chain joins TRBV18 to TRBJ1-1; D is perhaps TRBD1 (5 bases). The ends were cut back, 6 bases at V and 2 bases at J, with 13 bases in the middle. This CDR3 spans 14 amino acids. Germline CDR1 reads KGHSH; CDR2 reads LQKENI. Using reference TRBV18 and TRBJ1-1 for the parts outside the CDR3, the full variable domain is NAGVMQNPRHLVRRRGQEARLRCSPMKGHSHVYWYRQLPEEGLKFMVYLQKENIIDESGMPKERFSAEFPKEGPSILRIQQVVRGDSAAYFCASSGLTGNTEAFFGQGTRLTVV.

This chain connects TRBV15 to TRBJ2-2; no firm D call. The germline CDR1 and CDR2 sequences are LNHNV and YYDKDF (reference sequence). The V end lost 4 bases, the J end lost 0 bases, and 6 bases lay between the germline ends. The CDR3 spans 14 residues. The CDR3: CATSTRSNTGELFF. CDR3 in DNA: TGTGCCACCAGCACACGATCGAACACCGGGGAGCTGTTTTTT.

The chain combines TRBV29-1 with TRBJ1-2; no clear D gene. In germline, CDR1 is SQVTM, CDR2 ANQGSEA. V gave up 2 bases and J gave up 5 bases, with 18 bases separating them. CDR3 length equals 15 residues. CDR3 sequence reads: CSVESGEGGAYGYTF. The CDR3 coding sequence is TGCAGCGTTGAAAGTGGGGAAGGTGGAGCTTATGGCTACACCTTC.

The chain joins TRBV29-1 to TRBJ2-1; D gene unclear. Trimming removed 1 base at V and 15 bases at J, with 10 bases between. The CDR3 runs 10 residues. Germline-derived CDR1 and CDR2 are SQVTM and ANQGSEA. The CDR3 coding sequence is TGCAGCGTTGAAGCGGGTCTGGTGTTCTTC. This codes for CSVEAGLVFF.

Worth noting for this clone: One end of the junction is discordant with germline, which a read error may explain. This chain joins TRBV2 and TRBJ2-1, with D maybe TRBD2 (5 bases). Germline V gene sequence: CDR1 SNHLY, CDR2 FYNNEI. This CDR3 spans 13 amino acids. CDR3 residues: CASIERGYNEQFF. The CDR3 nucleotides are TGTGCCAGCATTGAACGGGGTTACAATGAGCAGTTCTTC.

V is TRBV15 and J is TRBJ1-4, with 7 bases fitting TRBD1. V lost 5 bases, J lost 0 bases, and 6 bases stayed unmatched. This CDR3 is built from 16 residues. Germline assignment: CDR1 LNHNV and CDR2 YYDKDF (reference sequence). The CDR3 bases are TGTGCCACCAGCCGTGGGGGGACAGCAACTAATGAAAAACTGTTTTTT. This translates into CATSRGGTATNEKLFF.

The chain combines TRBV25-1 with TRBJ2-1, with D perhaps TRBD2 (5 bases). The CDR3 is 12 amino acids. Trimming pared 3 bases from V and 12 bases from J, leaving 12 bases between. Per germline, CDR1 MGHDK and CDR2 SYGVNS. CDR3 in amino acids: CASSEFWERQFF. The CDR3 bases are TGTGCCAGCAGTGAGTTCTGGGAGCGGCAGTTCTTC.

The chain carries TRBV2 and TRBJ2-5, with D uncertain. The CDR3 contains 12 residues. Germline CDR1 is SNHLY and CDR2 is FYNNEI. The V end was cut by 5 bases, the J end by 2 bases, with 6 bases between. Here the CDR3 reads CASSPRQETQYF. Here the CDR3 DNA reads TGTGCCAGCAGTCCTAGGCAAGAGACCCAGTACTTC.

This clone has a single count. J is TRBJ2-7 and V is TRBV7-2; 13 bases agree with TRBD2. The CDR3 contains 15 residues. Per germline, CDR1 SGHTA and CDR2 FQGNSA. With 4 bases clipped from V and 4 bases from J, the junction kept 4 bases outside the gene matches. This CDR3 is CASSSWTSGSYEQYF. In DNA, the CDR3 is TGTGCCAGCAGCTCTTGGACTAGCGGGAGTTACGAGCAGTACTTC.

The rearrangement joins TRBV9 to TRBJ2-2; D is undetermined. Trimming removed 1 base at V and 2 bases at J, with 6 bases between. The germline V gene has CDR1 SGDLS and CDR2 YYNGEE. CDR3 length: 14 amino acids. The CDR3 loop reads CASSVTPNTGELFF. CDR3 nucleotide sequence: TGTGCCAGCAGCGTAACCCCCAACACCGGGGAGCTGTTTTTT.

The CDR3 nucleotides are TGTGCCAGCTCACTCCGACAGGGAGGGACTGAAGCTTTCTTT. The encoded protein is CASSLRQGGTEAFF. The chain joins TRBV18 to TRBJ1-1; 7 bases line up with TRBD1. V was pared by 4 bases and J by 5 bases, with 7 bases of the junction left unmatched. The CDR3 extends over 14 amino acids. Per germline, CDR1 KGHSH and CDR2 LQKENI. The whole variable domain, filled in from reference TRBV18 and TRBJ1-1, reads NAGVMQNPRHLVRRRGQEARLRCSPMKGHSHVYWYRQLPEEGLKFMVYLQKENIIDESGMPKERFSAEFPKEGPSILRIQQVVRGDSAAYFCASSLRQGGTEAFFGQGTRLTVV.

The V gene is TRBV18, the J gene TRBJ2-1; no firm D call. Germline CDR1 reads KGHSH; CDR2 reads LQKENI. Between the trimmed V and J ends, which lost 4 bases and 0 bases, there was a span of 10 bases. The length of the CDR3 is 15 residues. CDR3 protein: CASSLGLPSYNEQFF. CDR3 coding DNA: TGTGCCAGCTCACTCGGGTTGCCCTCCTACAATGAGCAGTTCTTC.

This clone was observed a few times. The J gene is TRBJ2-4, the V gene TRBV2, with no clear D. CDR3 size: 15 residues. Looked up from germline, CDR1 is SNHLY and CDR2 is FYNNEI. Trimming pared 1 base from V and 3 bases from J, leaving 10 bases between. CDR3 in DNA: TGTGCCAGCAGTGAAGAGGGTATTGGCAAAAACATTCAGTACTTC. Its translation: CASSEEGIGKNIQYF. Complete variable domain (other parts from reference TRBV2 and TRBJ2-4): EPEVTQTPSHQVTQMGQEVILRCVPISNHLYFYWYRQILGQKVEFLVSFYNNEISEKSEIFDDQFSVERPDGSNFTLKIRSTKLEDSAMYFCASSEEGIGKNIQYFGAGTRLSVL.

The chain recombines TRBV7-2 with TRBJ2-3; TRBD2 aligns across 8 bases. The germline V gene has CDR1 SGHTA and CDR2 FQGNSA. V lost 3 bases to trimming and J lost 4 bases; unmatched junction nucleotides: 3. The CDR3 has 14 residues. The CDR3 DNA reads TGTGCCAGCAGCTTCAGCGGGAGTGCAGATACGCAGTATTTT. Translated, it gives CASSFSGSADTQYF.

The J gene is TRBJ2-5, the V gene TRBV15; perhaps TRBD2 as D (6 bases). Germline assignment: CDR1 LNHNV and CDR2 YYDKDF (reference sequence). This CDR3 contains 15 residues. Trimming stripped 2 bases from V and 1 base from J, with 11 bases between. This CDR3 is CATSRRDFLQETQYF. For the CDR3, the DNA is TGTGCCACCAGCAGAAGGGACTTCCTCCAAGAGACCCAGTACTTC.

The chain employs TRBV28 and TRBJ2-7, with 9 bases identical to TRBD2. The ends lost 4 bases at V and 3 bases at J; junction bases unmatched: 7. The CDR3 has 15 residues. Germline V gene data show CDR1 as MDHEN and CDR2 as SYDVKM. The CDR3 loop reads CASSSSVAGDYEQYF. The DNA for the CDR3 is TGTGCCAGCAGTTCCTCCGTAGCGGGGGACTACGAGCAGTACTTC.

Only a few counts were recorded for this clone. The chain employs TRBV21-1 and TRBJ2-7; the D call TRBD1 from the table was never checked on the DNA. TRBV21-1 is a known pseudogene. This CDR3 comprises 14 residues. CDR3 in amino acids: CASSKEGQGDEQYF. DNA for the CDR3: TGTGCCAGCAGCAAAGAAGGGCAGGGTGACGAGCAGTACTTC.